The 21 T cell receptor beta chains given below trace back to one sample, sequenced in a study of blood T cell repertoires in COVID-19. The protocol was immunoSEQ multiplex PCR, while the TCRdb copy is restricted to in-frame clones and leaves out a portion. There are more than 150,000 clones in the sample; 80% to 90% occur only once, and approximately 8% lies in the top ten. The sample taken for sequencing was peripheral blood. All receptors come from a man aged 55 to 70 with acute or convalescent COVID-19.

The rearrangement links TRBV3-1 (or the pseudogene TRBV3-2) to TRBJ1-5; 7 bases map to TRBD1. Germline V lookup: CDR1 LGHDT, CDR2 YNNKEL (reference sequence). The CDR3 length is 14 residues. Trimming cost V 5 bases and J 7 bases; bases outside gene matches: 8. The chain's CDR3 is CASSAQTGPQPQHF. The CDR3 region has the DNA TGTGCCAGCAGCGCCCAGACAGGGCCCCAGCCCCAGCATTTT.

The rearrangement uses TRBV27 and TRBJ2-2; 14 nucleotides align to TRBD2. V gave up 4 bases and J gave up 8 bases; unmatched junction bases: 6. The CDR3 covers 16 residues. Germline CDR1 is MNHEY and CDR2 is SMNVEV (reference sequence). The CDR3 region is CASSSTSGRASGELFF. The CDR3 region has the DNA TGTGCCAGCAGTTCGACTAGCGGGAGGGCCTCGGGGGAGCTGTTTTTT.

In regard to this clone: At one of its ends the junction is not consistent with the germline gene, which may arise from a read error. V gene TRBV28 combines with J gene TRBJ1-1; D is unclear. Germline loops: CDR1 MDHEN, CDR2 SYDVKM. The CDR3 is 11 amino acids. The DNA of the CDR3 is TGTGCCAGCAGTTTTAACAGTGAAGCTTTCTTT. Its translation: CASSFNSEAFF.

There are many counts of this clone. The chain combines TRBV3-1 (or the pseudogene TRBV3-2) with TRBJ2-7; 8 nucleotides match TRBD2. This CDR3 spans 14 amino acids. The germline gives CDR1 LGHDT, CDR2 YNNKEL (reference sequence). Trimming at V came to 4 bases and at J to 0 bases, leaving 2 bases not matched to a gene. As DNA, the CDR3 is TGTGCCAGCAGCCGAGCGGGGGACTCCTACGAGCAGTACTTC. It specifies CASSRAGDSYEQYF.

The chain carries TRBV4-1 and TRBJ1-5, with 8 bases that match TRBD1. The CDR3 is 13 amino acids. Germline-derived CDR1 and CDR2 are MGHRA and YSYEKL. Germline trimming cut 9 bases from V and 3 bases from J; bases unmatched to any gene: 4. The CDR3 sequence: CASAGQVNQPQHF. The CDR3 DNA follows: TGCGCCAGTGCGGGACAGGTCAATCAGCCCCAGCATTTT.

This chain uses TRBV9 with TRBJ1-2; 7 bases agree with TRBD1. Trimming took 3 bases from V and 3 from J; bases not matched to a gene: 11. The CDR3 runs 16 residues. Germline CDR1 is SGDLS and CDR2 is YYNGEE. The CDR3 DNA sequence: TGTGCCAGCAGCGCCTCTACAGGGGAGAGGGACTATGGCTACACCTTC. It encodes CASSASTGERDYGYTF. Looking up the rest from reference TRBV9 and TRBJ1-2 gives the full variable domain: DSGVTQTPKHLITATGQRVTLRCSPRSGDLSVYWYQQSLDQGLQFLIQYYNGEERAKGNILERFSAQQFPDLHSELNLSSLELGDSALYFCASSASTGERDYGYTFGSGTRLTVV.

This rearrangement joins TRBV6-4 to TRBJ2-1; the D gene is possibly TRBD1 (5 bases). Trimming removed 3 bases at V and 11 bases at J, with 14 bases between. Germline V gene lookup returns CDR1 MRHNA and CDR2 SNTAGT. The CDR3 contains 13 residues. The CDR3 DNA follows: TGTGCCAGCAGTGAGGGAAAGGGGCGAAAGCAGTTCTTC. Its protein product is CASSEGKGRKQFF.

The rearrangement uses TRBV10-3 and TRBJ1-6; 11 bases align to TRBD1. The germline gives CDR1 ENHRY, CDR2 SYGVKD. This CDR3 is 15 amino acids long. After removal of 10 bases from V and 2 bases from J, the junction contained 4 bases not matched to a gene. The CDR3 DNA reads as TGTGCCACGGGACAGGGGGAGGCCTATAATTCACCCCTCCACTTT. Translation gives CATGQGEAYNSPLHF.

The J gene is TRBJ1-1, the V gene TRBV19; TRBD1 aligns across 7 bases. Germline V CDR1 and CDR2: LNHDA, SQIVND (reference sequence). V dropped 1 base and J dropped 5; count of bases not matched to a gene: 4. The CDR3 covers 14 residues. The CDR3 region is CASSIGQGWTEAFF. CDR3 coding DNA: TGTGCCAGTAGTATAGGACAGGGATGGACTGAAGCTTTCTTT.

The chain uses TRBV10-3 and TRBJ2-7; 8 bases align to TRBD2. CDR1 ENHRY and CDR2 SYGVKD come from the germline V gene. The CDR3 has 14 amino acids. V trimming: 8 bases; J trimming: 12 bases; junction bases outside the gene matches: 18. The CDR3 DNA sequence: TGTGCCATCCGTGGGGGGCTAGCGGGCGACCCCGGGTACTTC. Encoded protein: CAIRGGLAGDPGYF.

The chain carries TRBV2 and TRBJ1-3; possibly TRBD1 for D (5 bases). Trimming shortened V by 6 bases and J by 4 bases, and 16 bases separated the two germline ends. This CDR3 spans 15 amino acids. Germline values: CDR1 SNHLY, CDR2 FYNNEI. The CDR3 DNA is TGTGCCAGCAGCCTATCCCAGGGTCAGGGAAACACCATATATTTT. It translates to CASSLSQGQGNTIYF.

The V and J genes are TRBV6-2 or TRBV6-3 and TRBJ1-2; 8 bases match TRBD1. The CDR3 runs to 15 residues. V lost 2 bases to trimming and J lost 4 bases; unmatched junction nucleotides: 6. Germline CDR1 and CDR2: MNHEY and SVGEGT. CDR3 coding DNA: TGTGCCAGCAGTTACAGCAGGGGGCTCGGCTATGGCTACACCTTC. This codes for CASSYSRGLGYGYTF.

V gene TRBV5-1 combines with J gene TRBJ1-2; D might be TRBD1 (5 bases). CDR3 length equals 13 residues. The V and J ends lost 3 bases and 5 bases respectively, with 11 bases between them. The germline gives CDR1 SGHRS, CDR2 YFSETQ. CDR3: CASSSGGLYGYTF. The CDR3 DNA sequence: TGCGCCAGCAGCTCGGGGGGACTTTATGGCTACACCTTC.

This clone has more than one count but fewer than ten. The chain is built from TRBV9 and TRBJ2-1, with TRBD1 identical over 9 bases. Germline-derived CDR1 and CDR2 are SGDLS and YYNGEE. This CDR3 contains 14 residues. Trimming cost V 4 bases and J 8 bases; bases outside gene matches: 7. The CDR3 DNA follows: TGTGCCAGCAGCCCAGGACAGGGGATGGATGAGCAGTTCTTC. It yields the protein CASSPGQGMDEQFF. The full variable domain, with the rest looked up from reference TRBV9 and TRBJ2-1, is DSGVTQTPKHLITATGQRVTLRCSPRSGDLSVYWYQQSLDQGLQFLIQYYNGEERAKGNILERFSAQQFPDLHSELNLSSLELGDSALYFCASSPGQGMDEQFFGPGTRLTVL.

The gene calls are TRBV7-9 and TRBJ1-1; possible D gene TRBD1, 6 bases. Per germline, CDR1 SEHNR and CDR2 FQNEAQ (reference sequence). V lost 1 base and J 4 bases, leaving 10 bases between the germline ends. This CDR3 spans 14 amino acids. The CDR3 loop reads CASSLDRDGTEAFF. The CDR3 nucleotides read TGTGCCAGCAGCTTAGACAGGGACGGCACTGAAGCTTTCTTT. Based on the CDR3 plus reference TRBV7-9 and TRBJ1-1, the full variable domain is DTGVSQNPRHKITKRGQNVTFRCDPISEHNRLYWYRQTLGQGPEFLTYFQNEAQLEKSRLLSDRFSAERPKGSFSTLEIQRTEQGDSAMYLCASSLDRDGTEAFFGQGTRLTVV.

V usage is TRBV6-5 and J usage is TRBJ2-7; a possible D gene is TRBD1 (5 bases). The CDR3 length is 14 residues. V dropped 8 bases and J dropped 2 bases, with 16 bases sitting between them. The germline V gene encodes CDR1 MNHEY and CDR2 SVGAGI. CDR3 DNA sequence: TGTGCCAGCGCAGGGAATTATCCCCCCTACGAGCAGTACTTC. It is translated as CASAGNYPPYEQYF.

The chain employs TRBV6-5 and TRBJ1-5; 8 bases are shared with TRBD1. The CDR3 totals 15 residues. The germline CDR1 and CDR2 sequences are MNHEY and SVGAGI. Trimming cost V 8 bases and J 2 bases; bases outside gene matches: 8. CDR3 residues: CASYLGQGGNQPQHF. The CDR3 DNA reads TGTGCCAGCTATTTAGGACAGGGCGGCAATCAGCCCCAGCATTTT.

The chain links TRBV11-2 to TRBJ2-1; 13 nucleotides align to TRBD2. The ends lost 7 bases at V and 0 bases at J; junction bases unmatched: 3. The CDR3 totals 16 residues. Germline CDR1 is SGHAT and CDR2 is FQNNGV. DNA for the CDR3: TGTGCCAGCACCTGGACTAGCGGGAGCTCCTACAATGAGCAGTTCTTC. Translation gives CASTWTSGSSYNEQFF.

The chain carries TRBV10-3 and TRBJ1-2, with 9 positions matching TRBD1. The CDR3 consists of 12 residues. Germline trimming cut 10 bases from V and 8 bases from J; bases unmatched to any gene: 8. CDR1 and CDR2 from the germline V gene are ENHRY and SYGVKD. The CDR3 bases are TGTGCCAGCCAGGGACAGGGTTACGGCTACACCTTC. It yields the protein CASQGQGYGYTF.

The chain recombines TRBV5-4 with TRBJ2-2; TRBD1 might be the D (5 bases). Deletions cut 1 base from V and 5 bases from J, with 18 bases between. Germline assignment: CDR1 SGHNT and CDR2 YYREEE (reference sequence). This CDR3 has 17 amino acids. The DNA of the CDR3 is TGTGCCAGCAGCTTGTACGGCAGGGATGGGGAAACCGGGGAGCTGTTTTTT. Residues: CASSLYGRDGETGELFF. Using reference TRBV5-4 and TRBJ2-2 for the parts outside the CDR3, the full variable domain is ETGVTQSPTHLIKTRGQQVTLRCSSQSGHNTVSWYQQALGQGPQFIFQYYREEENGRGNFPPRFSGLQFPNYSSELNVNALELDDSALYLCASSLYGRDGETGELFFGEGSRLTVL.

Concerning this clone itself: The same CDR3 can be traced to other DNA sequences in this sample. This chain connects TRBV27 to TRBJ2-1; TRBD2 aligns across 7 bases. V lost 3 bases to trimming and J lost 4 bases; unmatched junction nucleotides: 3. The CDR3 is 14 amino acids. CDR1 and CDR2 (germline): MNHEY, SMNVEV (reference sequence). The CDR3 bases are TGTGCCAGCAGTTTCGAGCGGGGATACAATGAGCAGTTCTTC. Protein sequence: CASSFERGYNEQFF.